The present T cell receptor beta chain was sequenced within a study of CD8+CD57+ T cells in acquired aplastic anemia. About the research overall: Recorded DNA amounts for sorted CD4+ and CD8+ cells had an average of 3.2 ug. Study-wide findings and caveats: CD8+ Simpson's diversity in patients was not significantly different from that in controls. About 29 sequences, all CD8+ CDR3, were shared between patients and controls.

Germline CDR1 reads SGHRS; CDR2 reads YFSETQ. The CDR3 totals 14 residues. Genomic DNA acted as the template from which TCR beta VDJ combination and CDR3 sequence profiling were carried out. TCRdb re-called the reads with MiXCR, one entry per CDR3 protein. Here the sample spans about 270,000 distinct CDR3 sequences, 45% to 70% being singletons. To note about this clonotype: The antigen is unknown. At one of its ends the junction is not consistent with the germline gene, which may arise from a read error.

Input material: sorted CD4+, CD8+, or CD8+CD57+ T cells (not recorded which) from PBMCs. This clonotype was sampled from a human donor with severe aplastic anemia or a healthy control (not recorded which). The J gene is TRBJ1-1, the V gene TRBV5-1; D may be TRBD1 (5 bases). CDR3: CASSLARLDTKAFF. CDR3 DNA sequence: TGCGCCAGCAGCTTGGCTCGGTTGGACACTAAAGCTTTCTTT.